This TCR beta chain was found in a study of blood T cell repertoires in COVID-19. Overall study: Spain, Italy and the United States supplied samples that represented acute and convalescent COVID-19.

The J segment lost 7 bases and the V segment lost 2 bases, leaving 14 bases of the junction unmatched. The CDR3 covers 18 residues. CDR1 and CDR2 from the germline V gene are LGHDT and YNNKEL (reference sequence). Authors' data handling: Nucleated cell number was recorded as an estimate derived from reference gene primer amplification. Measured with immunoSEQ multiplex PCR; TCRdb has only the in-frame clones, and not every one. That table furnishes V, J and clone size, whereas the DNA furnished D and trimming. In the table there are approximately 150,000 clones, roughly 80% of which are singletons. The sequence was collected from a woman aged 80 or over with acute or convalescent COVID-19. The chain joins TRBV3-1 (or the pseudogene TRBV3-2) to TRBJ2-2; TRBD1 agrees at 9 bases. The material sequenced was peripheral blood. Written as DNA, the CDR3 is TGTGCCAGCAGCCAAAATCCCGCTACAGGGGGCGCGAGCGGGGAGCTGTTTTTT. Its translation: CASSQNPATGGASGELFF.